The 15 T cell receptor beta chains given below trace back to one sample, sequenced in a study of blood T cell repertoires in COVID-19. Clones were read by immunoSEQ multiplex PCR, and TCRdb kept only the in-frame ones, dropping some. This sample yields more than 90,000 clones, of which around 88% are seen a single time; around 20% belongs to the top ten. The sample consisted of peripheral blood. Every receptor here comes from a woman aged 60 to 75 with COVID-19, enrolled during active disease.

The J gene is TRBJ1-2, the V gene TRBV2; 7 bases agree with TRBD1. The junction had 5 bases not matched to a gene; V was cut back by 8 bases and J by 2 bases. The CDR3 loop spans 13 amino acids. Germline-derived CDR1 and CDR2 are SNHLY and FYNNEI. CDR3 nucleotides: TGTGCCAGCTCCGACAGGGCCAACTATGGCTACACCTTC. Its translation: CASSDRANYGYTF. Full variable domain (remainder filled in from reference TRBV2 and TRBJ1-2): EPEVTQTPSHQVTQMGQEVILRCVPISNHLYFYWYRQILGQKVEFLVSFYNNEISEKSEIFDDQFSVERPDGSNFTLKIRSTKLEDSAMYFCASSDRANYGYTFGSGTRLTVV.

This chain uses TRBV15 with TRBJ2-7, with D unresolved. This CDR3 is 13 amino acids long. The V end lost 1 base, the J end lost 6 bases, and 10 bases lay between the germline ends. The germline gives CDR1 LNHNV, CDR2 YYDKDF (reference sequence). CDR3 DNA: TGTGCCACCAGCAGAGCCACACGAGGCGAGCAGTACTTC. It encodes CATSRATRGEQYF.

This chain joins TRBV6-5 and TRBJ2-7, with TRBD1 as a possible D gene (5 bases). Between the trimmed V and J ends, which lost 4 bases and 2 bases, there was a span of 15 bases. CDR1 and CDR2 from the germline V gene are MNHEY and SVGAGI. CDR3 length equals 15 residues. CDR3 in DNA: TGTGCCAGCAGTTTCACCGACAGCCCCACCTACGAGCAGTACTTC. The encoded protein is CASSFTDSPTYEQYF.

This chain connects TRBV6-1 to TRBJ1-3; unclear D gene. In germline, CDR1 is MNHNS, CDR2 SASEGT. This CDR3 comprises 17 residues. The ends were cut back, 4 bases at V and 0 bases at J, with 16 bases in the middle. This chain's CDR3 is CASSAKSRAGSGNTIYF. CDR3 in DNA: TGTGCCAGCAGTGCTAAGAGCCGAGCGGGCTCTGGAAACACCATATATTTT.

The gene calls are TRBV25-1 and TRBJ1-2, with D possibly matching TRBD1 (5 bases). The germline V gene encodes CDR1 MGHDK and CDR2 SYGVNS. The CDR3 loop spans 14 amino acids. Trimming shortened V by 0 bases and J by 2 bases, and 7 bases separated the two germline ends. DNA for the CDR3: TGTGCCAGCAGTGAATACGGGGGGAACTATGGCTACACCTTC. This encodes CASSEYGGNYGYTF.

The chain carries TRBV24-1 and TRBJ2-3; 9 nucleotides align to TRBD1. The junction had 10 bases not matched to a gene; V was cut back by 10 bases and J by 0 bases. The germline gives CDR1 KGHDR, CDR2 SFDVKD. CDR3 length: 16 residues. CDR3 DNA: TGTGCCACTTCCCCCGGGACAGGGATGAGCACAGATACGCAGTATTTT. This sequence encodes CATSPGTGMSTDTQYF.

The chain is built from TRBV4-1 and TRBJ2-5, with 9 nucleotides matching TRBD1. Germline V gene lookup returns CDR1 MGHRA and CDR2 YSYEKL. The CDR3 loop spans 15 amino acids. The V gene end was trimmed by 5 bases and the J gene end by 5 bases; junction bases not matched to a gene: 9. The CDR3 loop is CASSSHGTGMETQYF. The CDR3, as DNA: TGCGCCAGCAGCTCTCACGGGACAGGGATGGAGACCCAGTACTTC.

The V and J genes are TRBV18 and TRBJ1-5; TRBD1 matches 7 bases. CDR3 length equals 15 residues. After removal of 5 bases from V and 2 bases from J, the junction contained 6 bases not matched to a gene. Germline CDR1 and CDR2: KGHSH and LQKENI. The CDR3 here is CASSEGASGNQPQHF. The DNA for the CDR3 is TGTGCCAGCTCAGAGGGGGCGTCGGGCAATCAGCCCCAGCATTTT.

The chain uses TRBV6-5 and TRBJ1-1, with TRBD1 as a possible D gene (5 bases). The CDR3 consists of 13 residues. V lost 5 bases, J lost 9 bases, and 16 bases lay in between. Germline CDR1 is MNHEY and CDR2 is SVGAGI. The CDR3 here is CASSTPGDGKAFF. CDR3 coding DNA: TGTGCCAGCAGTACGCCGGGGGATGGGAAAGCTTTCTTT.

Details on this clone: Other nucleotide sequences from this sample produce the same CDR3. The chain joins TRBV7-8 to TRBJ1-1, with 7 bases lining up with TRBD1. CDR3 length equals 14 residues. Losses at the gene ends were 5 bases for V and 3 bases for J; bases not matched to a gene: 6. The germline V gene encodes CDR1 SGHVS and CDR2 FQNEAQ. As DNA, the CDR3 is TGTGCCAGCAGCACCAGACAGGGTGACACTGAAGCTTTCTTT. It codes for CASSTRQGDTEAFF.

The chain carries TRBV11-2 and TRBJ2-7, with a possible D match to TRBD2 (5 bases). This CDR3 is 13 amino acids long. Germline V lookup: CDR1 SGHAT, CDR2 FQNNGV. V was pared by 1 base and J by 5 bases, with 9 bases between. The DNA of the CDR3 is TGTGCCAGCAGCTTAGCGGGGTCTGACGAGCAGTACTTC. Its translation: CASSLAGSDEQYF.

V gene TRBV10-3 combines with J gene TRBJ1-2; D perhaps matches TRBD1 (5 bases). There are 16 residues in the CDR3. Trimming took 2 bases from V and 2 from J, leaving 15 bases between them. Germline CDR1 is ENHRY and CDR2 is SYGVKD. The DNA for the CDR3 is TGTGCCATCAGTGAGGGGGCCGCGCTAGGGAACTATGGCTACACCTTC. The encoded protein is CAISEGAALGNYGYTF.

The chain carries TRBV4-2 and TRBJ1-1, with TRBD1 matching 8 bases. Trimming at V came to 2 bases and at J to 3 bases, leaving 26 bases not matched to a gene. The CDR3 length is 22 residues. Germline lookup yields CDR1 LGHNA and CDR2 YNFKEQ. CDR3 protein: CASSQTRTGFGISSTPDTEAFF. The CDR3 region has the DNA TGTGCCAGCAGCCAAACAAGGACAGGGTTCGGTATTTCTTCGACCCCCGACACTGAAGCTTTCTTT.

The chain has TRBV10-2 and TRBJ1-2; TRBD1 aligns across 7 bases. The J segment lost 1 base and the V segment lost 5 bases, leaving 1 base of the junction unmatched. This CDR3 contains 13 residues. Per germline, CDR1 WSHSY and CDR2 SAAADI. The DNA for the CDR3 is TGCGCCAGCAGTAGGGACAGTAACTATGGCTACACCTTC. It yields the protein CASSRDSNYGYTF.

The J gene is TRBJ1-1, the V gene TRBV9, with TRBD1 identical over 8 bases. This CDR3 has 15 amino acids. Losses at the gene ends were 2 bases for V and 0 bases for J; bases not matched to a gene: 3. In germline, CDR1 is SGDLS, CDR2 YYNGEE. DNA for the CDR3: TGTGCCAGCAGCGTGGGGGACAGGCTGAACACTGAAGCTTTCTTT. It yields the protein CASSVGDRLNTEAFF.